The 30 T cell receptor beta chains in this list originate from one sample, sequenced in a study of T cells in Graves' hyperthyroidism and ophthalmopathy. Amplification of TCR beta CDR3 regions was performed using RNA transcripts as template. First-round RT-PCR with HTBI primers amplified the TCR CDR3 region. In TCRdb, the multiplex PCR reads were re-called with MiXCR into one record per CDR3 protein. The sample yields 400,000 or so distinct CDR3 sequences, around 15% seen once. The sample comprised blood. The source is a woman aged 60 to 75 with Graves' ophthalmopathy.

This clonotype was seen a few times. This chain uses TRBV3-1 with TRBJ2-4, with TRBD2 identical over 16 bases. The ends lost 4 bases at V and 6 bases at J; junction bases unmatched: 9. The CDR3 has 18 residues. Germline loops: CDR1 LGHDT, CDR2 YNNKEL (reference sequence). This CDR3 is CASSLQGLAGGEGNIQYF. The CDR3 nucleotides are TGTGCCAGCAGCCTACAGGGACTAGCGGGAGGGGAGGGAAACATTCAGTACTTC.

This clonotype was detected ten times or more. The chain uses TRBV11-2 and TRBJ2-2, with 9 bases matching TRBD1. Germline trimming cut 5 bases from V and 7 bases from J; bases unmatched to any gene: 11. The CDR3 has 16 residues. The germline gives CDR1 SGHAT, CDR2 FQNNGV. CDR3 residues: CASSPLQGAVFGELFF. The CDR3 DNA sequence: TGTGCCAGCAGCCCCCTACAGGGGGCGGTTTTCGGGGAGCTGTTTTTT.

The chain is built from TRBV11-2 and TRBJ1-2, with 7 nucleotides matching TRBD1. The CDR3 covers 14 residues. Trimming cost V 2 bases and J 9 bases; bases outside gene matches: 9. From germline, CDR1 is SGHAT and CDR2 FQNNGV. CDR3 residues: CASSLTGTAGSYTF. In DNA form, the CDR3 reads TGTGCCAGCAGCTTAACCGGGACAGCGGGAAGCTACACCTTC.

This clonotype appeared many times. The V gene is TRBV28, the J gene TRBJ2-2; D may be TRBD2 (5 bases). V was shortened by 6 bases and J by 6 bases, with 17 bases between the two germline ends. The CDR3 loop spans 15 amino acids. Germline V lookup: CDR1 MDHEN, CDR2 SYDVKM. The CDR3 loop is CASSLGGRSSGELFF. The CDR3 nucleotides are TGTGCCAGCAGCTTAGGTGGGAGATCATCCGGGGAGCTGTTTTTT. Filled out from reference TRBV28 and TRBJ2-2, the complete variable domain reads DVKVTQSSRYLVKRTGEKVFLECVQDMDHENMFWYRQDPGLGLRLIYFSYDVKMKEKGDIPEGYSVSREKKERFSLILESASTNQTSMYLCASSLGGRSSGELFFGEGSRLTVL.

Many counts were recorded for this clonotype. J is TRBJ2-1 and V is TRBV12-5; D possibly corresponds to TRBD2 (5 bases). This CDR3 comprises 15 residues. Germline values: CDR1 LGHNT, CDR2 FRNRAP. Deletions cut 0 bases from V and 1 base from J, with 7 bases between. As DNA, the CDR3 is TGTGCTAGTGGTTTGGTACTAGGGTCCTACAATGAGCAGTTCTTC. It yields the protein CASGLVLGSYNEQFF.

The V gene is TRBV5-1, the J gene TRBJ2-7, with D possibly TRBD1 on 6 matching bases. V was shortened by 0 bases and J by 7 bases, with 14 bases between the two germline ends. The CDR3 contains 14 residues. Germline-derived CDR1 and CDR2 are SGHRS and YFSETQ. CDR3 DNA: TGCGCCAGCAGCTTGGGACAGGCCCTTAGGGAGCAGTACTTC. It encodes CASSLGQALREQYF.

This clonotype was recorded at least ten times. The chain combines TRBV6-1 with TRBJ1-1, with TRBD1 identical over 7 bases. CDR3 size: 15 residues. The J segment lost 0 bases and the V segment lost 5 bases, leaving 6 bases of the junction unmatched. Germline V lookup: CDR1 MNHNS, CDR2 SASEGT. CDR3 in amino acids: CASSSDRALNTEAFF. The CDR3 nucleotides are TGTGCCAGCAGTTCAGACAGGGCGTTGAACACTGAAGCTTTCTTT.

The J gene is TRBJ2-1, the V gene TRBV24-1; D may correspond to TRBD1 or TRBD2 (6 bases each). Trimming removed 3 bases at V and 10 bases at J, with 12 bases between. CDR1 is KGHDR, CDR2 SFDVKD, per germline. CDR3 length equals 13 residues. The CDR3 region is CATSDPGATEQFF. The CDR3 bases are TGTGCCACCAGTGATCCGGGGGCCACCGAGCAGTTCTTC.

The CDR3 here is CASSHRLAGGRGGELFF. The CDR3 nucleotides are TGTGCCAGCAGCCACAGACTAGCGGGAGGTCGCGGCGGGGAGCTGTTTTTT. V and J are TRBV7-6 and TRBJ2-2; 13 nucleotides align to TRBD2. CDR3 size: 17 residues. Germline CDR1 reads SGHVS; CDR2 reads FNYEAQ. After removal of 5 bases from V and 7 bases from J, the junction contained 10 bases not matched to a gene. Drawing the rest from reference TRBV7-6 and TRBJ2-2, the complete variable domain is GAGVSQSPRYKVTKRGQDVALRCDPISGHVSLYWYRQALGQGPEFLTYFNYEAQQDKSGLPNDRFSAERPEGSISTLTIQRTEQRDSAMYRCASSHRLAGGRGGELFFGEGSRLTVL.

This clonotype was counted many times. J is TRBJ1-3 and V is TRBV3-1; D may be TRBD1 (5 bases). Germline-derived CDR1 and CDR2 are LGHDT and YNNKEL (reference sequence). V was clipped by 7 bases and J by 4 bases, with 17 bases between them. The CDR3 consists of 15 residues. DNA for the CDR3: TGTGCCAGCAAAGAACGGGGGGGAACAGGAAACACCATATATTTT. Translation: CASKERGGTGNTIYF.

Many counts were recorded for this clonotype. The V and J genes are TRBV14 and TRBJ1-2; 10 nucleotides align to TRBD1. The ends lost 0 bases at V and 4 bases at J; junction bases unmatched: 2. Germline lookup yields CDR1 SGHDN and CDR2 FVKESK. The CDR3 is 15 amino acids. The CDR3 nucleotides are TGTGCCAGCAGCCAAGAGCGGACAGGGGGCTATGGCTACACCTTC. This codes for CASSQERTGGYGYTF. The variable domain in full, with the rest retrieved from reference TRBV14 and TRBJ1-2, is EAGVTQFPSHSVIEKGQTVTLRCDPISGHDNLYWYRRVMGKEIKFLLHFVKESKQDESGMPNNRFLAERTGGTYSTLKVQPAELEDSGVYFCASSQERTGGYGYTFGSGTRLTVV.

About this clonotype: This may stem from a read error, because a much larger clone lies one nucleotide away. The chain has TRBV7-2 and TRBJ2-2; a possible D gene is TRBD1 (7 bases). The CDR3 contains 19 residues. Germline V gives CDR1 SGHTA, CDR2 FQGNSA. The ends were cut back, 6 bases at V and 5 bases at J, with 28 bases in the middle. The CDR3 DNA sequence: TGTGCCAGCAGTTCCCGACAGGGAGGTGCAAGACGAGGGACCGGGGAGCTGTTTTTT. Its translation is CASSSRQGGARRGTGELFF.

This clonotype was seen only a few times. CDR3 in DNA: TGTGCCAGCAGCAAACCGACAGGGCCCCAATCACCCCTCCACTTT. This gives the protein CASSKPTGPQSPLHF. The V and J genes are TRBV5-6 and TRBJ1-6, with 7 bases that match TRBD1. This CDR3 has 15 residues. Germline CDR1 SGHDT, CDR2 YYEEEE. Trimming removed 4 bases from V and 10 bases from J; junction bases left unmatched: 11. Full variable domain (outside the CDR3, taken from reference TRBV5-6 and TRBJ1-6): DAGVTQSPTHLIKTRGQQVTLRCSPKSGHDTVSWYQQALGQGPQFIFQYYEEEERQRGNFPDRFSGHQFPNYSSELNVNALLLGDSALYLCASSKPTGPQSPLHFGNGTRLTVT.

This chain links TRBV7-9 with TRBJ1-4, with D perhaps matching TRBD1 (6 bases). The length of the CDR3 is 17 residues. Deletions cut 1 base from V and 0 bases from J, with 12 bases between. Germline V gene sequence: CDR1 SEHNR, CDR2 FQNEAQ (reference sequence). CDR3 residues: CASSLGGLVATNEKLFF. In DNA form, the CDR3 reads TGTGCCAGCAGCTTAGGGGGGCTGGTTGCAACTAATGAAAAACTGTTTTTT.

This clonotype was counted at least ten times. The J gene is TRBJ1-5, the V gene TRBV12-3 or TRBV12-4, with a possible D match to TRBD1 (6 bases). Trimming pared 6 bases from V and 3 bases from J, leaving 15 bases between. The CDR3 contains 15 residues. The CDR3 region is CASRQTGTINQPQHF. The DNA for the CDR3 is TGTGCCAGCAGACAAACCGGGACAATCAATCAGCCCCAGCATTTT.

Note on this clonotype: A read error is possible here, since a much larger clone lies one base away. The J gene is TRBJ1-1, the V gene TRBV2; D may be TRBD1 (5 bases). This CDR3 spans 13 amino acids. In germline, CDR1 is SNHLY, CDR2 FYNNEI. Here the CDR3 DNA reads TGTGCCAGCAGTGAAGCTCGGGGCACTAAAGCTTTCTTT. Protein: CASSEARGTKAFF.

The chain is built from TRBV5-1 and TRBJ2-1, with 8 bases lining up with TRBD2. V lost 3 bases to trimming and J lost 4 bases; unmatched junction nucleotides: 12. The CDR3 sequence is 17 residues long. Germline lookup yields CDR1 SGHRS and CDR2 YFSETQ. The CDR3 DNA sequence: TGCGCCAGCAGCTCCGTGATGACTAGCGAGAGTTACAATGAGCAGTTCTTC. The encoded protein is CASSSVMTSESYNEQFF. Using reference TRBV5-1 and TRBJ2-1 for the parts outside the CDR3, the full variable domain is KAGVTQTPRYLIKTRGQQVTLSCSPISGHRSVSWYQQTPGQGLQFLFEYFSETQRNKGNFPGRFSGRQFSNSRSEMNVSTLELGDSALYLCASSSVMTSESYNEQFFGPGTRLTVL.

This clonotype was recorded a few times. In DNA, the CDR3 is TGTGCCAGCAGTTACTCCATTCCAGGGCCTGGGAGCACCGGGGAGCTGTTTTTT. The encoded protein is CASSYSIPGPGSTGELFF. V and J are TRBV6-6 and TRBJ2-2, with D tentatively TRBD1 or TRBD2 (5 bases each). CDR1 and CDR2 from the germline V gene are MNHNY and SVGAGI (reference sequence). V shed 0 bases and J shed 4 bases, with 18 bases lying between them. The CDR3 totals 18 residues.

The table lists this clonotype with many counts. The chain has TRBV20-1 and TRBJ2-1; D may be TRBD2 (6 bases). Germline CDR1 reads DFQATT; CDR2 reads SNEGSKA (reference sequence). The CDR3 is made up of 14 amino acids. V gave up 3 bases and J gave up 2 bases, with 11 bases separating them. CDR3 bases: TGCAGTGCTAGTTTCGGGACTGCCTACAATGAGCAGTTCTTC. Amino acid sequence: CSASFGTAYNEQFF.

This clonotype was recorded many times. The chain couples TRBV20-1 to TRBJ2-7; TRBD2 agrees at 8 bases. Germline-derived CDR1 and CDR2 are DFQATT and SNEGSKA (reference sequence). The length of the CDR3 is 15 residues. Unmatched junction bases numbered 12, after V lost 3 bases and J lost 5 bases. Here the CDR3 DNA reads TGCAGTGCTAGCCGACGAGCGGGAGCTTCAAACGAGCAGTACTTC. This translates into CSASRRAGASNEQYF.

The chain has TRBV2 and TRBJ2-1; the match to TRBD2 covers 13 bases. The CDR3 spans 17 residues. Germline CDR1 SNHLY, CDR2 FYNNEI. The junction had 10 bases not matched to a gene; V was cut back by 7 bases and J by 4 bases. The CDR3 loop reads CASTGLAGVGVYNEQFF. CDR3 nucleotide sequence: TGTGCCAGCACCGGACTAGCGGGAGTCGGGGTTTACAATGAGCAGTTCTTC.

This clonotype was found many times. The rearrangement links TRBV11-2 to TRBJ2-1; TRBD1 agrees at 12 bases. Germline V gives CDR1 SGHAT, CDR2 FQNNGV. V lost 7 bases and J lost 9; bases outside the gene matches: 10. There are 15 residues in the CDR3. The DNA of the CDR3 is TGTGCCAGCACCAAGGGGGACAGGGGGCTTGGTGAGCAGTTCTTC. This translates into CASTKGDRGLGEQFF. The full variable domain, rest sourced from reference TRBV11-2 and TRBJ2-1, is EAGVAQSPRYKIIEKRQSVAFWCNPISGHATLYWYQQILGQGPKLLIQFQNNGVVDDSQLPKDRFSAERLKGVDSTLKIQPAKLEDSAVYLCASTKGDRGLGEQFFGPGTRLTVL.

This clonotype was seen ten or more times. The chain has TRBV30 and TRBJ2-7, with D uncertain. Germline-derived CDR1 and CDR2 are GTSNPN and SVGIG (reference sequence). The ends were cut back, 2 bases at V and 5 bases at J, with 7 bases in the middle. CDR3 length: 11 amino acids. The CDR3 loop is CAWSLRDEQYF. The CDR3 DNA sequence: TGTGCCTGGAGTCTCCGGGACGAGCAGTACTTC.

This clonotype showed up many times. This chain links TRBV7-3 with TRBJ2-3; D perhaps matches TRBD2 (5 bases). The CDR3 extends over 14 amino acids. Germline V gene data show CDR1 as SGHTA and CDR2 as FQGTGA. V was trimmed by 3 bases and J by 4 bases, leaving 11 bases between them. CDR3 sequence: CASSLDRGADTQYF. CDR3 nucleotide sequence: TGTGCCAGCAGCTTGGACCGGGGTGCAGATACGCAGTATTTT.

The V and J genes are TRBV15 and TRBJ1-2; a weak D match, TRBD1 (6 bases). The CDR3 runs 13 residues. CDR1 and CDR2 (germline): LNHNV, YYDKDF (reference sequence). Trimming shortened V by 8 bases and J by 8 bases, and 18 bases separated the two germline ends. The CDR3 DNA reads TGTGCCACCGAGAGGGAAGGGGGGCAAGGCTACACCTTC. Translation gives CATEREGGQGYTF.

This clonotype appeared many times. The V call is TRBV18, the J call TRBJ2-5; unclear D gene. Trimming left V 3 bases short and J 0 bases short, with 5 bases between. The germline V gene encodes CDR1 KGHSH and CDR2 LQKENI. The length of the CDR3 is 13 residues. CDR3 DNA sequence: TGTGCCAGCTCACCCCAGTACCAAGAGACCCAGTACTTC. Translation: CASSPQYQETQYF.

This clonotype was picked up many times. The chain has TRBV6-1 and TRBJ1-5, with 7 bases fitting TRBD1. CDR3 size: 14 residues. The V gene's germline CDR1 is MNHNS and CDR2 SASEGT. V shed 5 bases, J shed 4 bases, and the junction held 5 bases outside the gene matches. CDR3 in DNA: TGTGCCAGCAGTAAGACAGGGATTAATCAGCCCCAGCATTTT. This sequence encodes CASSKTGINQPQHF.

The table lists this clonotype with many counts. The chain has TRBV28 and TRBJ2-2; TRBD2 matches at 14 bases. CDR1 is MDHEN, CDR2 SYDVKM, per germline. The CDR3 contains 17 residues. The V segment lost 10 bases and the J segment 6 bases; nucleotides outside the gene matches: 13. The CDR3 DNA reads as TGTGCCACCCCTGCCGGGACTAGCGGGAGTAGGGCCGGGGAGCTGTTTTTT. It is translated as CATPAGTSGSRAGELFF.

V usage is TRBV6-2 or TRBV6-3 and J usage is TRBJ2-3; D call uncertain. The germline CDR1 and CDR2 sequences are MNHEY and SVGEGT. The CDR3 runs 12 residues. The V gene lost 7 bases and the J gene lost 2 bases, with 7 bases spanning the gap. The CDR3 here is CASNPPTDTQYF. CDR3 coding DNA: TGTGCCAGCAACCCCCCCACAGATACGCAGTATTTT.

This clonotype was counted only a few times. The gene calls are TRBV7-2 and TRBJ1-6, with D hard to call. The CDR3 runs to 17 residues. Germline V CDR1 and CDR2: SGHTA, FQGNSA. V lost 2 bases and J 0 bases, leaving 11 bases between the germline ends. The CDR3: CASSLMTPTSYNSPLHF. The CDR3 coding sequence is TGTGCCAGCAGCTTAATGACCCCTACCTCCTATAATTCACCCCTCCACTTT.